This entry describes one T cell receptor (beta chain). Its antigen specificity is not known. The input lacks base qualities; no much larger clone sits a single base away. The CDR3 measures 14 amino acids from cysteine to phenylalanine. Only the CDR3 DNA stays, 42 bases, in frame from base 1. The germline V gene (reference sequence) yields LGHDT for CDR1 and YNNKEL for CDR2. Preparation of the library involved PCR. The data were produced on a HiSeq X Ten. TCRdb redid the processing of the public reads, applying fastp at Q25 and MiXCR, and retained in-frame beta chains. Each entry merges the rows of one CDR3 protein and shows their most common DNA and genes. A total of about 16,000 distinct CDR3 sequences appear in this sample, over 50% of them only once. Together, the top ten hold roughly 33% of the sample. Donors were patients with localized lung adenocarcinoma, a subtype of non-small cell lung cancer. The centers of localized lung adenocarcinomas were where the samples came from. For TCR repertoire analysis, CD8+ T cells taken from tumor tissue were profiled apart from CD4+ T cells.

This sample was taken from a study of CD4 and CD8 cells across lung adenocarcinoma regions (dated by TCRdb to 2016 to 2019). Context from the whole study: Intratumor heterogeneity of the T cell receptor repertoire was examined by comparing tumor centers with tumor margins.

The source material was CD8+ T cells from the center of a lung tumor. According to the study, the label for this sample's cell subset or site signals: tumor center region. Here the chain combines TRBV3-1 and TRBJ2-1; 10 bases in between match TRBD2. The DNA end is more similar to TRBJ2-7, so the J call may be wrong. The receptor's source is a female donor with lung adenocarcinoma. The CD4 and CD8 labels of this study may be unreliable. The nucleotide sequence reads as follows: TGTGCCAGCAGCCGCAGTAGCGGGGGGCACGAGCAGTACTTC. Protein translation: CASSRSSGGHEQYF.